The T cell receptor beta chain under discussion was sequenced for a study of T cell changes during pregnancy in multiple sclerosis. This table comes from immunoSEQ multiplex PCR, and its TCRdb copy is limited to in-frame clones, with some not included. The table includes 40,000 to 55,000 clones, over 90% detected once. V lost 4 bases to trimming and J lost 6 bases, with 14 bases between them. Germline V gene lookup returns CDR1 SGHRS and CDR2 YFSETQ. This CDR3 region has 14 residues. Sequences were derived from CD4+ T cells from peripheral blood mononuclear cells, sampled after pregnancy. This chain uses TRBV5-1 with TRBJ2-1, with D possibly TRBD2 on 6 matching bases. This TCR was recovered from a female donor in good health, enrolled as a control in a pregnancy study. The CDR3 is CASSLGGAVNEQFF. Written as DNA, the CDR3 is TGCGCCAGCAGCCTTGGCGGGGCGGTCAATGAGCAGTTCTTC.